This is a list of T cell receptor beta chains from one sample in a study of kidney transplant recipient with SARS-CoV-2 infection. MiXCR was run by TCRdb on the reads, yielding one entry per CDR3 protein. The sample lists 200,000 to 300,000 distinct CDR3 sequences, about 28% occurring once. The sample in question was a blood sample, obtained at baseline and between days 110 and 120 from a kidney transplant recipient. The origin of the receptors is a male patient in his thirties who had COVID-19 and was a kidney transplant recipient. These T cells may partly come from the graft donor. The CDR3 runs from the conserved cysteine through the conserved F or W. The D gene is left open where the match is weak. Rows give clone size only sometimes, using once, few, many, or a class for an expanded clone.

d_call	clone_size	v_call	j_call	cdr3_nt	cdr3_aa
.	many	TRBV12-3/TRBV12-4	TRBJ2-4	TGTGCCAGCAGTAAACAGGGAAAAAACATTCAGTACTTC	CASSKQGKNIQYF
.	many	TRBV7-8	TRBJ1-2	TGTGCCAGCAGCTACAACAAGTTTACCCGAAAGACCTATGGCTACACCTTC	CASSYNKFTRKTYGYTF
.	.	TRBV20-1	TRBJ2-3	TGCAGTGCTAGAAGTCTGGCCGGGAGCCCAGCAGATACGCAGTATTTT	CSARSLAGSPADTQYF
.	few	TRBV12-2	TRBJ1-2	TGTGCAAGTCGCCCGGGAGAGACTCCACGAAAGACCTATGGCTACACCTTC	CASRPGETPRKTYGYTF
.	.	TRBV3-1	TRBJ2-5	TGTGCCAGCAGCAGGGCTCCTCCCATTTCTTTCTCTGAGGCCCAGTACTTC	CASSRAPPISFSEAQYF
TRBD2	.	TRBV5-4	TRBJ2-3	TGTACCAGCACCCTGACGGGACTAGCGGGAACAGATACGCAGTATTTT	CTSTLTGLAGTDTQYF
.	.	TRBV20-1	TRBJ1-5	TGCAGTGTCCCCCAAGGGCACGGGACGGTTAATCAGCCCCAGCATTTT	CSVPQGHGTVNQPQHF
.	many	TRBV2	TRBJ1-1	TGTGCCAGCAATGGGGACACTGAAGCTTTCTTT	CASNGDTEAFF
.	many	TRBV7-6	TRBJ1-2	TGTGCCAGCAGCAATCAACATGAATCTCGAAAGACCTATGGCTACACCTTC	CASSNQHESRKTYGYTF
.	many	TRBV6-1	TRBJ1-2	TGTGCCAGCAGTCGGCAACGCTCTATGCGAAAGACCTATGGCTACACCTTC	CASSRQRSMRKTYGYTF
.	many	TRBV24-1	TRBJ2-3	TGTGCCACCAGGAAGACAGGGAGGGACACAGATACGCAGTATTTT	CATRKTGRDTDTQYF
.	many	TRBV6-5	TRBJ2-7	TGTGCCAGCAGTAAATCGACAACCCTCTCCTACGAGCAGTACTTC	CASSKSTTLSYEQYF
.	many	TRBV19	TRBJ2-5	TGTGCCAGTACCGATGAGGGGGAGACCCAGTACTTC	CASTDEGETQYF
.	many	TRBV7-9	TRBJ1-2	TGTGCCAGCAGCTGGTGCCAATACCATGGAAAGACCTATGGCTACACCTTC	CASSWCQYHGKTYGYTF
TRBD1	many	TRBV6-5	TRBJ2-5	TGTGCCAGCAGTACAGGGGGTAGCCAAGAGACCCAGTACTTC	CASSTGGSQETQYF
.	many	TRBV10-1	TRBJ1-2	TGCGCCAGCAGTGTGGGAAGAAGATCGCGAAAGACCTATGGCTACACCTTC	CASSVGRRSRKTYGYTF
.	many	TRBV7-9	TRBJ2-5	TGTGCCAGCAGCTTAGGCTACCCGGGGGAGACCCAGTACTTC	CASSLGYPGETQYF
.	many	TRBV5-5	TRBJ1-2	TGTGCCAGCTCAGTTCATGTCTCGCGAAAGACCTATGGCTACACCTTC	CASSVHVSRKTYGYTF
.	few	TRBV19	TRBJ1-5	TGTGCCAGTACCCCACTGGCAGGAGGAAATAGCAATCAGCCCCAGCATTTT	CASTPLAGGNSNQPQHF
.	many	TRBV20-1	TRBJ1-2	TGCAGTGCTGCACCGAGGCTGTTTCGAAAGACCTATGGCTACACCTTC	CSAAPRLFRKTYGYTF
.	many	TRBV30	TRBJ2-5	TGTGCAGGGGGTAGAGAGACCCAGTACTTC	CAGGRETQYF
TRBD2	.	TRBV7-9	TRBJ2-3	TGTGCCAGCAGCAAAACTAGCGGGACAGCAGATACGCAGTATTTT	CASSKTSGTADTQYF
.	many	TRBV7-9	TRBJ1-5	TGTGCCAGCAGCTCGTTTACTAGCAATCAGCCCCAGCATTTT	CASSSFTSNQPQHF
.	few	TRBV4-1	TRBJ2-3	TGCGCCAGCAGCCAAGGGGTTCGCCCTAGCACAGATACGCAGTATTTT	CASSQGVRPSTDTQYF
TRBD1	many	TRBV7-9	TRBJ1-5	TGTGCCAGCTTGCTCTGGCAGGGGGCAAGGCAGCCCCAGCATTTT	CASLLWQGARQPQHF
.	.	TRBV4-1	TRBJ2-1	TGCGCCAGCAGCCAAGATCAGAGCGGCACCTACAATGAGCAGTTCTTC	CASSQDQSGTYNEQFF
.	many	TRBV7-8	TRBJ2-5	TGTGCCAGCAGCTTAGGGAACGAAGAGACCCAGTACTTC	CASSLGNEETQYF
.	many	TRBV9	TRBJ1-2	TGTGCCAGCGTACTACTGTACTCAAGAAAGACCTATGGCTACACCTTC	CASVLLYSRKTYGYTF